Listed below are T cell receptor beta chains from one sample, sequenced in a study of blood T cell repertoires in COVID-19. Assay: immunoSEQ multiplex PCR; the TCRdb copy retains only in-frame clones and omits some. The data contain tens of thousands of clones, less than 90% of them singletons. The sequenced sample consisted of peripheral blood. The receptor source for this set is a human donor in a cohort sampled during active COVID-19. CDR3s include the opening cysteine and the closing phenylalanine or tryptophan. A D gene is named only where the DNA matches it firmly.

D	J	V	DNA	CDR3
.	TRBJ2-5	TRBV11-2	TGTGCCAGCAGCTCAAGATGGTCGGGAGAGACCCAGTACTTC	CASSSRWSGETQYF
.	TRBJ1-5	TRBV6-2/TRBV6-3	TGTGCCAGCAGCCTAAGGTCAGGATTGACTAGCAATCAGCCCCAGCATTTT	CASSLRSGLTSNQPQHF
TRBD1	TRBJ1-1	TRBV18	TGTGCCAGCTCACCCCCCCTCAGGACAGGGGGAAGCACTGAAGCTTTCTTT	CASSPPLRTGGSTEAFF
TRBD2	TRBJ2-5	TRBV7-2	TGTGCCAGCAGCTTACCTAGCGGGGGACCTCAGTACTTC	CASSLPSGGPQYF
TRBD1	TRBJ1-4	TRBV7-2	TGTGCCAGCAGCATAGGGACAGGGACCTATGAAAAACTGTTTTTT	CASSIGTGTYEKLFF
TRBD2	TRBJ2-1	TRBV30	TGTGCCTGGAGGGCTAGCGGGAGTCTCGCTGAGCAGTTCTTC	CAWRASGSLAEQFF
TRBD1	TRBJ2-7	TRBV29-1	TGCAGCGTTGAAGGACTACAGGGGGCGCTTCTAGGGGAGCAGTACTTC	CSVEGLQGALLGEQYF
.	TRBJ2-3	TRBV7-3	TGTGCCAGCAGCCGGCAGGAGGGCCAAGATACGCAGTATTTT	CASSRQEGQDTQYF
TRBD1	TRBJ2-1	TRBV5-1	TGCGCCAGCAGCTTGCGACAATTACAGGGGAGCTCCTACAATGAGCAGTTCTTC	CASSLRQLQGSSYNEQFF
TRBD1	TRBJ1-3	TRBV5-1	TGCGCCAGCAGCTCGACAGGGACTGGAAACACCATATATTTT	CASSSTGTGNTIYF